The sequence of this T cell receptor beta chain was determined in a study of blood T cell repertoires in COVID-19 (dated by TCRdb to the early 2020s). Regarding the research as a whole: The collaborator samples originated in the United States, Italy and Spain and spanned the acute and convalescent phases of COVID-19. The material from the prospective study consisted of cDNA or gDNA derived from T cells, B-cell-depleted T cells, or PBMCs. The dataset comprised deeply sampled blood TCRbeta repertoires from subjects exposed to, actively infected with, or recovered from COVID-19. A freely available public database, intended as a resource for researchers studying the immune response to SARS-CoV-2, is where the repertoires were released. Samples came from the ongoing ImmuneRACE study (first 160 participants) plus 1,254 subjects from 6 global collaborators. Nearly every sample came with metadata listing a de-identified subject ID, COVID-19 status, age in years and sex. HLA class I and class II types, where available, came from metadata supplied by the sample provider rather than from assay-based typing. The investigation overall reported the following: Clinical and demographic metadata were provided uncurated, with the amount varying by source and participant.

Per the germline V gene, SGHTA is the CDR1 and FQGNSA is the CDR2. The junction shows trimming of 1 base on V and 6 bases on J, and the gene matches do not reach 8 bases of it. The CDR3 spans 16 residues, from the cysteine through the phenylalanine. Of all the DNA, just the CDR3 is kept, 48 bases in frame from base 1. TCRbeta CDR3 regions were amplified from genomic DNA using the immunoSEQ Assay, a bias-controlled multiplex PCR. The paper's processing steps were these. The number of nucleated cells in each sample was estimated by amplification of reference gene primers within the assay. To quantify the absolute abundance of each unique TCRbeta CDR3 rearrangement, sequence reads were collapsed and filtered. For each sample, productive Simpson clonality was calculated as the square root of Simpson's diversity index across productive rearrangements. TCRdb holds this immuneACCESS table with in-frame rearrangements only. Some clones are missing; in checked studies, unresolved V genes explain under half, and the rest has no known cause. D and trimming come from the DNA, and the V and J calls and clone size come from that table. This sample holds 110,000 to 150,000 clones; more than 65% were observed only once. Together, the top ten hold around 13% of the sample.

As concerns this clone: Its antigen has not been determined. Base qualities are not recorded, but no much larger clone differs from it by a single base.

Each collaborating institution followed its own protocols to collect whole blood in K2EDTA tubes. For TCRbeta analysis, collaborator samples were shipped as frozen whole blood, as isolated PBMCs, or as DNA extracted from either sample type. What was sequenced was peripheral blood. The sequence was obtained from a man at least 80 years old with acute or convalescent COVID-19. This chain is built from TRBV7-2 and TRBJ2-1, with TRBD1 identical over 8 junction bases. The DNA sequence is given as TGTGCCAGCAGCTTAGGTCGGGACAGGTTTCTCAATGAGCAGTTCTTC. Its amino acids are CASSLGRDRFLNEQFF.